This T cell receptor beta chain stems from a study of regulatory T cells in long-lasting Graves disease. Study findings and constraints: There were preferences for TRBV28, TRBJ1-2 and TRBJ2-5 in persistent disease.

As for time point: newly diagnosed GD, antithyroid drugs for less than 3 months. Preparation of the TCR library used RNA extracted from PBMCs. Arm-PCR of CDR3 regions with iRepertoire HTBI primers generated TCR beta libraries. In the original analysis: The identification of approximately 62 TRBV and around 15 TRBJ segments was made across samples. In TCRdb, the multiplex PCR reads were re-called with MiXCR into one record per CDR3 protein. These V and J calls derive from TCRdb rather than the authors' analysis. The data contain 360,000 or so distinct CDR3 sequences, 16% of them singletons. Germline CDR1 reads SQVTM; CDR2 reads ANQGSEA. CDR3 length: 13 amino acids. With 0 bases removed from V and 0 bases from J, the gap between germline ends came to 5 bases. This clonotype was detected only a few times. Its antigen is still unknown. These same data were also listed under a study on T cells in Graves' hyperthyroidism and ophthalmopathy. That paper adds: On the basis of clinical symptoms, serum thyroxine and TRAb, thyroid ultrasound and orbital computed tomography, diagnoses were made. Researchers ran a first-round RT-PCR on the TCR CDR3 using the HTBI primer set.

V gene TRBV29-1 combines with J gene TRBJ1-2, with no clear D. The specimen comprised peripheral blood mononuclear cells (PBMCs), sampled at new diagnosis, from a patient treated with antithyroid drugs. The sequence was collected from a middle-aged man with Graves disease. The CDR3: CSVEDPSNYGYTF. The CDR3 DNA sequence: TGCAGCGTTGAAGATCCGTCTAACTATGGCTACACCTTC.